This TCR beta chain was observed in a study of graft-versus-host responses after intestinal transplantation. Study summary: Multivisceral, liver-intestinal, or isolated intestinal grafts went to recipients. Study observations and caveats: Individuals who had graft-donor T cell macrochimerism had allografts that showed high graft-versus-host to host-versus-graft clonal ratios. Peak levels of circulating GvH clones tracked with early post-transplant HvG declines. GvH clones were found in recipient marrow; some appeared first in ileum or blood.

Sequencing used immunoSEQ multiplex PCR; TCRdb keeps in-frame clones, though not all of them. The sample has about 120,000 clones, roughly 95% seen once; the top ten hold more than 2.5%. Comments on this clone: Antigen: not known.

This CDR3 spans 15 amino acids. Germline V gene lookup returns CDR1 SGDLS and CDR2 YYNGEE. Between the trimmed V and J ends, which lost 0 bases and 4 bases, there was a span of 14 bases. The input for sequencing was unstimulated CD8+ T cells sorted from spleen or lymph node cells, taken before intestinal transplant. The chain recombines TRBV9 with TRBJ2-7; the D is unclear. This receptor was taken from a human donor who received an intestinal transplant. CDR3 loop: CASSVAAGVQYEQYF. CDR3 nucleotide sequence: TGTGCCAGCAGCGTAGCGGCAGGCGTCCAGTACGAGCAGTACTTC.